These 30 T cell receptor beta chains share one sample of origin, sequenced in a study of shared clonotypes between healthy human individuals. Sequenced by immunoSEQ multiplex PCR; TCRdb stores in-frame clones only, minus some. The data show roughly 410,000 clones, around 96% seen once. Source material: memory CD8+ T cells sorted from blood. Documented subset: CD45RO+ cells pooled with CCR7-negative TemRA cells. The receptors were sampled from a man aged 25-45 years in good health.

CDR3: CAGGQGHEQYF. In nucleotides, the CDR3 is TGTGCCGGAGGACAGGGGCACGAGCAGTACTTC. This chain uses TRBV30 with TRBJ2-7, with 9 bases lining up with TRBD1. With V trimmed by 8 bases and J by 5 bases, 4 bases remained unmatched. The CDR3 runs to 11 residues. Germline CDR1 GTSNPN, CDR2 SVGIG (reference sequence).

The genes are TRBV5-6 and TRBJ1-1; possible D gene TRBD1, 5 bases. Germline V lookup: CDR1 SGHDT, CDR2 YYEEEE. CDR3 size: 16 residues. V was pared by 0 bases and J by 0 bases, with 12 bases between. The CDR3 loop is CASSLGGPWMNTEAFF. CDR3 nucleotide sequence: TGTGCCAGCAGCTTGGGGGGCCCTTGGATGAACACTGAAGCTTTCTTT. The full variable domain, rest sourced from reference TRBV5-6 and TRBJ1-1, is DAGVTQSPTHLIKTRGQQVTLRCSPKSGHDTVSWYQQALGQGPQFIFQYYEEEERQRGNFPDRFSGHQFPNYSSELNVNALLLGDSALYLCASSLGGPWMNTEAFFGQGTRLTVV.

The rearrangement joins TRBV28 to TRBJ1-2; 8 positions match TRBD1. The V segment lost 3 bases and the J segment 5 bases; nucleotides outside the gene matches: 5. The CDR3 contains 14 residues. The germline V gene encodes CDR1 MDHEN and CDR2 SYDVKM. The CDR3 reads CASSFGQGAYGYTF. The CDR3 DNA is TGTGCCAGCAGTTTTGGTCAGGGGGCTTATGGCTACACCTTC.

The CDR3 here is CASSYLAGGSEETQYF. The CDR3 DNA reads TGTGCCAGCAGTTACCTGGCAGGGGGCAGTGAAGAGACCCAGTACTTC. This chain links TRBV6-5 with TRBJ2-5, with TRBD1 identical over 8 bases. Germline V gene sequence: CDR1 MNHEY, CDR2 SVGAGI. The CDR3 contains 16 residues. V trimming: 2 bases; J trimming: 3 bases; junction bases outside the gene matches: 8.

The V and J genes are TRBV18 and TRBJ2-2; TRBD2 matches at 7 bases. The CDR3 extends over 15 amino acids. CDR1 is KGHSH and CDR2 is LQKENI in the germline V gene. V shed 2 bases, J shed 5 bases, and the junction held 5 bases outside the gene matches. The CDR3 nucleotides read TGTGCCAGCTCACCATCCAGCGGGAAGACCGGGGAGCTGTTTTTT. Protein product: CASSPSSGKTGELFF. The whole variable domain, filled in from reference TRBV18 and TRBJ2-2, reads NAGVMQNPRHLVRRRGQEARLRCSPMKGHSHVYWYRQLPEEGLKFMVYLQKENIIDESGMPKERFSAEFPKEGPSILRIQQVVRGDSAAYFCASSPSSGKTGELFFGEGSRLTVL.

V usage is TRBV28 and J usage is TRBJ1-2; 8 bases are shared with TRBD1. Looked up from germline, CDR1 is MDHEN and CDR2 is SYDVKM. J was trimmed by 4 bases and V by 5 bases; bases with no gene match: 9. The CDR3 is 15 residues long. The CDR3 loop reads CASSETGVYGYGYTF. The DNA for the CDR3 is TGTGCCAGCAGTGAGACAGGGGTGTATGGCTATGGCTACACCTTC.

Remarks on this clone: The sample carries other DNA sequences with the same CDR3. This chain links TRBV28 with TRBJ2-6; no firm D call. The CDR3 loop spans 15 amino acids. V lost 2 bases, J lost 1 base, and 6 bases lay in between. Per germline, CDR1 MDHEN and CDR2 SYDVKM. CDR3 sequence: CASSLAGSGANVLTF. As DNA, the CDR3 is TGTGCCAGCAGTTTAGCCGGGTCTGGGGCCAACGTCCTGACTTTC.

This rearrangement joins TRBV4-2 to TRBJ1-1; 10 bases align to TRBD1. Germline V gives CDR1 LGHNA, CDR2 YNFKEQ. CDR3 length: 21 residues. The V segment lost 4 bases and the J segment 4 bases; nucleotides outside the gene matches: 24. The CDR3 nucleotides read TGTGCCAGCAGCCGCGACAGGGGGCTGATACGGGGAACAGGCCTGGGCACTGAAGCTTTCTTT. Translating it yields CASSRDRGLIRGTGLGTEAFF.

This clone appeared once. This chain connects TRBV5-6 to TRBJ1-1; tentatively, D is TRBD1 (6 bases). V was cut by 6 bases and J by 5 bases, with 17 bases left in between. From germline, CDR1 is SGHDT and CDR2 YYEEEE. CDR3 length: 14 residues. The CDR3 reads CASNDQERGTEAFF. For the CDR3, the DNA is TGTGCCAGCAACGATCAAGAAAGGGGGACTGAAGCTTTCTTT.

Here the CDR3 reads CASSQIMSYEQYF. The CDR3, as DNA: TGTGCCAGCAGCCAAATAATGTCCTACGAGCAGTACTTC. This chain connects TRBV28 to TRBJ2-7, with D unresolved. Germline V gene sequence: CDR1 MDHEN, CDR2 SYDVKM. Deletions cut 6 bases from V and 1 base from J, with 10 bases between. The CDR3 contains 13 residues.

A note on this clone: The same CDR3 is also encoded by other DNA sequences in this sample. J is TRBJ1-5 and V is TRBV30; D call uncertain. CDR3 length: 13 amino acids. V dropped 0 bases and J dropped 3 bases, with 6 bases sitting between them. The germline CDR1 and CDR2 sequences are GTSNPN and SVGIG (reference sequence). In nucleotides, the CDR3 is TGTGCCTGGAGTGTCCGGACCAATCAGCCCCAGCATTTT. Residues: CAWSVRTNQPQHF.

The genes are TRBV19 and TRBJ1-2, with unresolved D. This CDR3 has 14 residues. The germline V and J ends were trimmed by 6 bases and 9 bases, with 20 bases remaining between them. Germline lookup yields CDR1 LNHDA and CDR2 SQIVND (reference sequence). Here the CDR3 reads CASSPRTTPDRYTF. CDR3 coding DNA: TGTGCCAGTAGCCCAAGGACGACACCCGATCGCTACACCTTC.

The rearrangement joins TRBV14 to TRBJ2-3, with D possibly matching TRBD1 (5 bases). The CDR3 consists of 13 residues. V lost 5 bases and J 3 bases, leaving 9 bases between the germline ends. Germline assignment: CDR1 SGHDN and CDR2 FVKESK. The CDR3 sequence is CASSAPGTDTQYF. CDR3 bases: TGTGCCAGCAGCGCCCCAGGGACAGATACGCAGTATTTT.

The genes are TRBV21-1 and TRBJ2-7; the table's D call TRBD2 went unverified against the DNA. TRBV21-1 is recorded as a pseudogene. The CDR3 consists of 15 residues. The CDR3 region has the DNA TGTGCCAGCAGCAAAGCTAGCGGGAGGGTTTACGAGCAGTACTTC. Translated: CASSKASGRVYEQYF.

The rearrangement uses TRBV11-3 and TRBJ1-4; the D is unclear. The CDR3 runs to 13 residues. Germline V gives CDR1 SGHNT, CDR2 YENEEA. V was cut by 6 bases and J by 4 bases, with 9 bases left in between. The CDR3 loop is CASRRPFNEKLFF. In nucleotides, the CDR3 is TGTGCCAGCAGGCGACCCTTTAATGAAAAACTGTTTTTT.

The V and J genes are TRBV27 and TRBJ2-7; 7 bases are shared with TRBD2. Germline values: CDR1 MNHEY, CDR2 SMNVEV (reference sequence). This CDR3 has 14 amino acids. V lost 7 bases to trimming and J lost 7 bases; unmatched junction nucleotides: 13. The CDR3 is CASTEAGRTVEQYF. In nucleotides, the CDR3 is TGTGCCAGCACAGAAGCGGGGCGCACTGTGGAGCAGTACTTC.

The chain couples TRBV7-2 to TRBJ2-7, with 8 bases matching TRBD2. The CDR3 is made up of 13 amino acids. The germline gives CDR1 SGHTA, CDR2 FQGNSA. With V trimmed by 8 bases and J by 4 bases, 7 bases remained unmatched. CDR3 amino acids: CASGGREAYEQYF. As DNA, the CDR3 is TGTGCCAGCGGGGGGCGGGAGGCATACGAGCAGTACTTC.

The genes are TRBV10-1 and TRBJ2-2; the D gene is possibly TRBD1 (6 bases). The germline gives CDR1 WNHNN, CDR2 SYGVQD (reference sequence). Trimming took 6 bases from V and 6 from J, leaving 8 bases between them. The CDR3 length is 12 residues. The CDR3 is CASSPGAGELFF. CDR3 nucleotides: TGCGCCAGCAGCCCAGGGGCCGGGGAGCTGTTTTTT.

This sequence joins TRBV28 and TRBJ2-1, with 12 bases lining up with TRBD2. V dropped 2 bases and J dropped 8; count of bases not matched to a gene: 7. This CDR3 comprises 16 residues. Germline V gives CDR1 MDHEN, CDR2 SYDVKM. CDR3 sequence reads: CASSLTVTSGSYEQFF. The CDR3 DNA reads as TGTGCCAGCAGTTTAACGGTGACTAGCGGGAGCTATGAGCAGTTCTTC.

The rearrangement links TRBV7-9 to TRBJ2-7; no clear D gene. The CDR3 length is 13 residues. Germline-derived CDR1 and CDR2 are SEHNR and FQNEAQ (reference sequence). V was trimmed by 3 bases and J by 5 bases, leaving 11 bases between them. In DNA, the CDR3 is TGTGCCAGCAGCTTGAAGAGTAGGAACGAGCAGTACTTC. Encoded protein: CASSLKSRNEQYF.

CDR3 amino acids: CSVLVGGGYEQYF. The CDR3 DNA sequence: TGCAGCGTTCTAGTGGGGGGCGGGTACGAGCAGTACTTC. This rearrangement joins TRBV29-1 to TRBJ2-7; D possibly matches TRBD1 or TRBD2 (6 bases each). The germline CDR1 and CDR2 sequences are SQVTM and ANQGSEA. V shed 5 bases and J shed 4 bases, with 15 bases lying between them. CDR3 length: 13 residues.

The genes are TRBV5-4 and TRBJ2-7; the match to TRBD2 covers 7 bases. The CDR3 totals 15 residues. Germline trimming cut 4 bases from V and 0 bases from J; bases unmatched to any gene: 7. CDR1 and CDR2 from the germline V gene are SGHNT and YYREEE (reference sequence). The CDR3 DNA reads TGTGCCAGCAGCCCGGCCGGGGGGAGCTCCTACGAGCAGTACTTC. Protein product: CASSPAGGSSYEQYF.

This clone was seen a handful of times. The chain joins TRBV15 to TRBJ2-5; D gene unclear. Deletions cut 4 bases from V and 5 bases from J, with 11 bases between. This CDR3 is built from 13 residues. Germline V gene data show CDR1 as LNHNV and CDR2 as YYDKDF (reference sequence). The CDR3 bases are TGTGCCACCAGCACACGGGCCCCGGAGACCCAGTACTTC. Translating it yields CATSTRAPETQYF.

This chain links TRBV4-1 with TRBJ2-4; D perhaps matches TRBD1 (5 bases). Trimming pared 4 bases from V and 5 bases from J, leaving 12 bases between. Germline lookup yields CDR1 MGHRA and CDR2 YSYEKL. The CDR3 is 14 amino acids. This CDR3 reads CASSPQGRENIQYF. DNA for the CDR3: TGCGCCAGCAGCCCCCAGGGCAGGGAAAACATTCAGTACTTC.

The rearrangement uses TRBV30 and TRBJ2-1, with D hard to call. In germline, CDR1 is GTSNPN, CDR2 SVGIG (reference sequence). Trimming cost V 0 bases and J 10 bases, with 7 bases left between them. CDR3 length equals 11 residues. The CDR3 DNA sequence: TGTGCCTGGAGTGTGTCAGGCGAGCAGTTCTTC. Protein: CAWSVSGEQFF.

The chain couples TRBV7-9 to TRBJ2-7; 8 bases fit TRBD1. Germline values: CDR1 SEHNR, CDR2 FQNEAQ (reference sequence). The CDR3 consists of 18 residues. Losses at the gene ends were 2 bases for V and 1 base for J; bases not matched to a gene: 13. CDR3 amino acids: CASSLFVGGTGPSYEQYF. The CDR3 nucleotides read TGTGCCAGCAGCTTATTCGTCGGTGGGACAGGCCCTTCCTACGAGCAGTACTTC.

V gene TRBV5-8 combines with J gene TRBJ2-1; D is ambiguous. The CDR3 spans 13 residues. Germline CDR1 reads SGHTS; CDR2 reads YDEGEE. V was cut by 0 bases and J by 7 bases, with 8 bases left in between. CDR3 DNA: TGTGCCAGCAGCTTGGGGGTTTGGAATGAGCAGTTCTTC. Translating gives CASSLGVWNEQFF. The full variable domain, rest sourced from reference TRBV5-8 and TRBJ2-1, is EAGVTQSPTHLIKTRGQQATLRCSPISGHTSVYWYQQALGLGLQFLLWYDEGEERNRGNFPPRFSGRQFPNYSSELNVNALELEDSALYLCASSLGVWNEQFFGPGTRLTVL.

This chain joins TRBV21-1 and TRBJ2-5. TRBV21-1 is a known pseudogene. The CDR3 spans 17 residues. The CDR3 DNA reads as TGTGCCAGCAGCCCCGAACCAGACAGGGAGGGAGAAGAGACCCAGTACTTC. Its protein is CASSPEPDREGEETQYF.

CDR3 nucleotide sequence: TGTGCCAGCAGTGAACCCGGGACGGAGTATGGCTACACCTTC. Its protein product is CASSEPGTEYGYTF. The chain combines TRBV2 with TRBJ1-2, with D perhaps matching TRBD1 (5 bases). Between the trimmed V and J ends, which lost 2 bases and 5 bases, there was a span of 12 bases. From germline, CDR1 is SNHLY and CDR2 FYNNEI. The CDR3 runs 14 residues.

V usage is TRBV18 and J usage is TRBJ1-1, with D hard to call. Looked up from germline, CDR1 is KGHSH and CDR2 is LQKENI. Trimming pared 5 bases from V and 5 bases from J, leaving 12 bases between. The CDR3 is made up of 13 amino acids. The CDR3 region is CASSTGWRTEAFF. Written as DNA, the CDR3 is TGTGCCAGCTCAACCGGGTGGCGAACTGAAGCTTTCTTT.